Sequencing of this T cell receptor (beta chain) was carried out in a study of shared clonotypes between healthy human individuals. General study results and limits: Clonotypes that were shared across four donors made up roughly 5% of naive CD4 clonotypes. Generally, naive subsets (rather than memory subsets) showed larger estimated richness.

Sorted-subset replicate PCRs used roughly 180 ng DNA, approximately 30,000 T cell genomes. Some clones are missing from TCRdb's copy, which holds only in-frame ones; the method was immunoSEQ multiplex PCR. Among millions of clones listed, more than 85% were seen once. This clone has just one count. Its antigen is as yet unknown. Sequenced: naive CD4+ T cells from PBMCs. Described subset: CD45RA+ positively selected. The sequence came from a young man in good health. Some clones in this sample may be carry-over from other donors' samples.

The CDR3 is CASSVSGGDTGELFF. The CDR3 DNA reads TGCGCCAGCAGCGTTAGCGGGGGCGACACCGGGGAGCTGTTTTTT. The chain combines TRBV5-1 with TRBJ2-2, with 9 bases lining up with TRBD2. The length of the CDR3 is 15 residues. Looked up from germline, CDR1 is SGHRS and CDR2 is YFSETQ. V trimming: 4 bases; J trimming: 3 bases; junction bases outside the gene matches: 4.